What follows are 3 T cell receptor beta chains derived from one specimen sequenced in a study of shared clonotypes between healthy human individuals. The table came from immunoSEQ multiplex PCR; TCRdb's copy has only in-frame clones and leaves some out. The sample lists around 980,000 clones; around 78% were seen once. Sequencing was performed on memory CD4+ T cells from PBMCs. The subset: CD45RA-negative fraction. Receptors originate from a man aged 18-30 years in good health. Some clones in this sample may be carry-over from other donors' samples.

This rearrangement joins TRBV7-9 to TRBJ2-5; D is possibly TRBD1 or TRBD2 (5 bases each). The V gene's germline CDR1 is SEHNR and CDR2 FQNEAQ (reference sequence). The CDR3 runs to 15 residues. Between the trimmed V and J ends, which lost 5 bases and 5 bases, there was a span of 18 bases. The CDR3 sequence: CASSALRGAGETQYF. Here the CDR3 DNA reads TGTGCCAGCAGCGCCCTTCGAGGGGCCGGGGAGACCCAGTACTTC. Together with reference TRBV7-9 and TRBJ2-5, the CDR3 gives the full variable domain: DTGVSQNPRHKITKRGQNVTFRCDPISEHNRLYWYRQTLGQGPEFLTYFQNEAQLEKSRLLSDRFSAERPKGSFSTLEIQRTEQGDSAMYLCASSALRGAGETQYFGPGTRLLVL.

V and J are TRBV2 and TRBJ2-7; unclear D gene. The CDR3 is made up of 13 amino acids. Trimming stripped 5 bases from V and 2 bases from J, with 10 bases between. Germline CDR1 is SNHLY and CDR2 is FYNNEI. The CDR3 sequence is CASSTQVPYEQYF. In DNA form, the CDR3 reads TGTGCCAGCAGTACCCAGGTACCCTACGAGCAGTACTTC.

The CDR3 region has the DNA TGTGCCAGCAGCCCCAGTGGGGGGAGGACCGGGGAGCTGTTTTTT. Translation gives CASSPSGGRTGELFF. V and J are TRBV9 and TRBJ2-2, with D possibly being TRBD2 (6 bases). The CDR3 consists of 15 residues. Trimming took off 4 bases at V and 5 bases at J, with 15 bases between the two ends. Germline CDR1 reads SGDLS; CDR2 reads YYNGEE.